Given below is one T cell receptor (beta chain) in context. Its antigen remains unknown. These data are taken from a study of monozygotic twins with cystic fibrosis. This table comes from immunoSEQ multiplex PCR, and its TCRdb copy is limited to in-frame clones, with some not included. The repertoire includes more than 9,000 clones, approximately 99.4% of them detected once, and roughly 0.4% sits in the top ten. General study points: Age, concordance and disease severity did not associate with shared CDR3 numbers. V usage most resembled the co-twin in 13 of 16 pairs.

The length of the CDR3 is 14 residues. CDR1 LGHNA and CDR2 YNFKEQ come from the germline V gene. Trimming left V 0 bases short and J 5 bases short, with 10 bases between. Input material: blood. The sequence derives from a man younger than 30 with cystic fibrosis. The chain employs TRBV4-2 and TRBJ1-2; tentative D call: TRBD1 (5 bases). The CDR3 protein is CASSQDGRQYGYTF. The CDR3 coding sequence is TGTGCCAGCAGCCAAGATGGCAGACAGTATGGCTACACCTTC.